This T cell receptor beta chain was sequenced in a study of T cell changes during pregnancy in multiple sclerosis. Only in-frame clones appear in the TCRdb table, and some are missing; sequencing was by immunoSEQ multiplex PCR. The table lists about 68,000 clones, over 75% of them singletons. The sample consisted of peripheral blood, taken in the third trimester of pregnancy. The sequence came from a female donor with multiple sclerosis, enrolled in a pregnancy study.

The CDR3 DNA reads TGTGCCAGCAGCCCGACCGGGACAGGGGGCCCAACCTTCTTT. Translated: CASSPTGTGGPTFF. The chain recombines TRBV7-2 with TRBJ1-1, with 12 positions matching TRBD1. CDR1 and CDR2 from the germline V gene are SGHTA and FQGNSA. CDR3 length: 14 residues. The V and J ends lost 5 bases and 14 bases, in that order; junction bases with no gene match: 12.